The 28 T cell receptor beta chains listed next were all sequenced from one sample in a study of blood T cell repertoires in COVID-19. Measured with immunoSEQ multiplex PCR; TCRdb has only the in-frame clones, and not every one. The repertoire has 200,000 to 300,000 clones, about 88% of them found once; the top ten carry approximately 2%. Material: peripheral blood. Receptor source: a man younger than 40 with active or convalescent COVID-19.

The rearrangement uses TRBV9 and TRBJ2-7, with a tentative D call TRBD2 (5 bases). Germline lookup yields CDR1 SGDLS and CDR2 YYNGEE. The CDR3 is made up of 14 amino acids. V lost 5 bases and J lost 7, with 19 bases in between. The CDR3 coding sequence is TGTGCCAGCAGTTCAAGAGGGTCGTATGGAGAGCAGTACTTC. It specifies CASSSRGSYGEQYF.

This clone was seen only once. This chain uses TRBV11-2 with TRBJ1-2, with 9 bases fitting TRBD1. The CDR3 length is 13 residues. Per germline, CDR1 SGHAT and CDR2 FQNNGV. The V gene end was trimmed by 5 bases and the J gene end by 5 bases; junction bases not matched to a gene: 3. Written as DNA, the CDR3 is TGTGCCAGCAGCAAGGACAGGGGTTATGGCTACACCTTC. As protein: CASSKDRGYGYTF.

This clone turned up a few times. The V and J genes are TRBV19 and TRBJ1-1, with D perhaps TRBD1 (5 bases). Deletions cut 7 bases from V and 5 bases from J, with 11 bases between. The CDR3 runs 12 residues. CDR1 is LNHDA and CDR2 is SQIVND in the germline V gene (reference sequence). The CDR3 region is CASNAGWTEAFF. In DNA, the CDR3 is TGTGCCAGTAATGCAGGGTGGACTGAAGCTTTCTTT. Looking up the rest from reference TRBV19 and TRBJ1-1 gives the full variable domain: DGGITQSPKYLFRKEGQNVTLSCEQNLNHDAMYWYRQDPGQGLRLIYYSQIVNDFQKGDIAEGYSVSREKKESFPLTVTSAQKNPTAFYLCASNAGWTEAFFGQGTRLTVV.

This sequence joins TRBV6-2 or TRBV6-3 and TRBJ2-7, with D maybe TRBD2 (6 bases). CDR1 and CDR2 from the germline V gene are MNHEY and SVGEGT. The CDR3 runs 20 residues. The V end was cut by 2 bases, the J end by 0 bases, with 26 bases between. The CDR3 DNA is TGTGCCAGCAGTTACCCTGTCGGGCGGGGTTCGTTTCTTTCCTCCTACGAGCAGTACTTC. Translating gives CASSYPVGRGSFLSSYEQYF.

This chain links TRBV15 with TRBJ2-7; 8 positions match TRBD2. Germline V gives CDR1 LNHNV, CDR2 YYDKDF (reference sequence). The CDR3 is 15 amino acids. V shed 6 bases, J shed 0 bases, and the junction held 7 bases outside the gene matches. CDR3 amino acids: CATRIAGTSSYEQYF. The DNA of the CDR3 is TGTGCCACCAGAATAGCGGGGACAAGCTCCTACGAGCAGTACTTC. Combining the CDR3 with reference TRBV15 and TRBJ2-7 gives the whole variable domain DAMVIQNPRYQVTQFGKPVTLSCSQTLNHNVMYWYQQKSSQAPKLLFHYYDKDFNNEADTPDNFQSRRPNTSFCFLDIRSPGLGDTAMYLCATRIAGTSSYEQYFGPGTRLTVT.

The chain links TRBV4-1 to TRBJ2-1, with D perhaps TRBD2 (6 bases). V dropped 1 base and J dropped 1 base, with 14 bases sitting between them. This CDR3 comprises 17 residues. The germline V gene has CDR1 MGHRA and CDR2 YSYEKL. The CDR3 DNA follows: TGCGCCAGCAGCCAAGTGCAGGGAGGATTATCCTACAATGAGCAGTTCTTC. Translated, it gives CASSQVQGGLSYNEQFF.

The chain links TRBV6-2 or TRBV6-3 to TRBJ2-4; D uncertain. The CDR3 spans 15 residues. V gave up 2 bases and J gave up 2 bases, with 10 bases separating them. Germline CDR1 reads MNHEY; CDR2 reads SVGEGT. The DNA for the CDR3 is TGTGCCAGCAGTTACGACTTGGCCTCCAAAAACATTCAGTACTTC. It is translated as CASSYDLASKNIQYF.

V gene TRBV12-5 combines with J gene TRBJ1-5; D call uncertain. Trimming removed 5 bases at V and 2 bases at J, with 25 bases between. CDR3 size: 19 residues. Germline loops: CDR1 LGHNT, CDR2 FRNRAP. This CDR3 reads CASGTPPSVARWGNQPQHF. The DNA of the CDR3 is TGTGCTAGTGGTACCCCACCCTCGGTCGCGCGGTGGGGCAATCAGCCCCAGCATTTT.

J is TRBJ2-5 and V is TRBV5-6, with D hard to call. The germline CDR1 and CDR2 sequences are SGHDT and YYEEEE. V lost 0 bases and J 5 bases, leaving 14 bases between the germline ends. The CDR3 has 15 amino acids. CDR3 amino acids: CASSLAGSFRETQYF. The CDR3 DNA sequence: TGTGCCAGCAGCTTGGCGGGTAGCTTTCGGGAGACCCAGTACTTC. Together with reference TRBV5-6 and TRBJ2-5, the CDR3 gives the full variable domain: DAGVTQSPTHLIKTRGQQVTLRCSPKSGHDTVSWYQQALGQGPQFIFQYYEEEERQRGNFPDRFSGHQFPNYSSELNVNALLLGDSALYLCASSLAGSFRETQYFGPGTRLLVL.

The CDR3 sequence is CASSPQALGETQYF. CDR3 coding DNA: TGTGCCAGCAGTCCACAGGCCCTTGGGGAGACCCAGTACTTC. The V call is TRBV27, the J call TRBJ2-5; TRBD1 is a possible D gene (5 bases). The CDR3 is 14 residues long. V lost 5 bases and J lost 5, with 15 bases in between. From germline, CDR1 is MNHEY and CDR2 SMNVEV (reference sequence).

The V and J genes are TRBV10-2 and TRBJ1-1; D perhaps matches TRBD1 (5 bases). Germline-derived CDR1 and CDR2 are WSHSY and SAAADI. V gave up 7 bases and J gave up 4 bases, with 13 bases separating them. The CDR3 is 13 amino acids. The CDR3 protein is CASTLGEATEAFF. The CDR3 nucleotides read TGCGCCAGCACCTTGGGGGAGGCCACTGAAGCTTTCTTT.

The gene calls are TRBV27 and TRBJ1-4; D may be TRBD1 (6 bases). The CDR3 consists of 16 residues. Germline CDR1 reads MNHEY; CDR2 reads SMNVEV (reference sequence). The germline V and J ends were trimmed by 3 bases and 5 bases, with 16 bases remaining between them. The CDR3 is CASSFSTGHINEKLFF. The CDR3 coding sequence is TGTGCCAGCAGTTTTTCAACGGGACACATAAATGAAAAACTGTTTTTT.

The rearrangement joins TRBV5-6 to TRBJ1-6; D gene uncertain. Germline values: CDR1 SGHDT, CDR2 YYEEEE. The CDR3 runs to 14 residues. V shed 4 bases and J shed 7 bases, with 12 bases lying between them. CDR3 coding DNA: TGTGCCAGCAGCCGCGGTCTCCCAAATTCACCCCTCCACTTT. Translation: CASSRGLPNSPLHF.

This chain joins TRBV19 and TRBJ1-2, with D uncertain. V shed 5 bases and J shed 4 bases, with 8 bases lying between them. In germline, CDR1 is LNHDA, CDR2 SQIVND (reference sequence). The CDR3 is 12 amino acids. DNA for the CDR3: TGTGCCAGTAGTTGGCGGGCCTATGGCTACACCTTC. Its protein product is CASSWRAYGYTF.

The chain has TRBV7-9 and TRBJ2-3; D unresolved. The CDR3 totals 14 residues. CDR1 is SEHNR and CDR2 is FQNEAQ in the germline V gene (reference sequence). V was pared by 5 bases and J by 4 bases, with 13 bases between. The CDR3: CASSARGSADTQYF. The DNA for the CDR3 is TGTGCCAGCAGCGCCCGCGGAAGCGCAGATACGCAGTATTTT.

This rearrangement joins TRBV3-1 (or the pseudogene TRBV3-2) to TRBJ2-1; 10 nucleotides agree with TRBD2. The germline CDR1 and CDR2 sequences are LGHDT and YNNKEL (reference sequence). With 0 bases clipped from V and 2 bases from J, the junction kept 10 bases outside the gene matches. The CDR3 consists of 19 residues. CDR3 protein: CASSQDKGSGGRTYNEQFF. In DNA, the CDR3 is TGTGCCAGCAGCCAAGATAAGGGTAGCGGGGGGCGAACCTACAATGAGCAGTTCTTC.

The chain is built from TRBV10-1 and TRBJ1-1, with TRBD1 identical over 8 bases. The CDR3 runs 12 residues. Trimming removed 10 bases from V and 4 bases from J; junction bases left unmatched: 5. In germline, CDR1 is WNHNN, CDR2 SYGVQD (reference sequence). The CDR3 spells CANTQGGTEAFF. The CDR3 DNA is TGCGCCAACACACAGGGGGGCACTGAAGCTTTCTTT.

The J gene is TRBJ2-5, the V gene TRBV9; 8 bases match TRBD1. The V and J ends lost 2 bases and 5 bases, in that order; junction bases with no gene match: 5. CDR3 length: 14 amino acids. Germline V CDR1 and CDR2: SGDLS, YYNGEE. The DNA for the CDR3 is TGTGCCAGCAGCGTTGAACAGGGGGACGAGACCCAGTACTTC. Translating gives CASSVEQGDETQYF.

V gene TRBV7-9 combines with J gene TRBJ1-1, with TRBD1 matching over 7 bases. Trimming removed 5 bases from V and 2 bases from J; junction bases left unmatched: 8. Looked up from germline, CDR1 is SEHNR and CDR2 is FQNEAQ (reference sequence). The CDR3 has 15 residues. CDR3 sequence: CASSARDRYNTEAFF. The CDR3 nucleotides are TGTGCCAGCAGCGCACGGGACAGATATAACACTGAAGCTTTCTTT. The complete variable domain, with remaining parts taken from reference TRBV7-9 and TRBJ1-1, reads DTGVSQNPRHKITKRGQNVTFRCDPISEHNRLYWYRQTLGQGPEFLTYFQNEAQLEKSRLLSDRFSAERPKGSFSTLEIQRTEQGDSAMYLCASSARDRYNTEAFFGQGTRLTVV.

The chain couples TRBV12-3 or TRBV12-4 to TRBJ2-1; 8 bases map to TRBD1. The CDR3 consists of 13 residues. The ends lost 6 bases at V and 4 bases at J; junction bases unmatched: 2. DNA of the CDR3: TGTGCCAGCAGAGGACAGGGATACAATGAGCAGTTCTTC. It yields the protein CASRGQGYNEQFF.

The CDR3 is CASSLLGTGGTEAFF. The CDR3 region has the DNA TGTGCCAGCAGCTTACTCGGGACAGGGGGCACTGAAGCTTTCTTT. The rearrangement joins TRBV5-6 to TRBJ1-1; 11 nucleotides line up with TRBD1. With V trimmed by 2 bases and J by 4 bases, 4 bases remained unmatched. CDR3 size: 15 residues. Germline CDR1 SGHDT, CDR2 YYEEEE.

The chain is built from TRBV7-3 and TRBJ2-2, with 12 bases matching TRBD2. The germline CDR1 and CDR2 sequences are SGHTA and FQGTGA. V lost 4 bases to trimming and J lost 5 bases; unmatched junction nucleotides: 5. The CDR3 consists of 16 residues. CDR3 protein: CASSSPGLAGTGELFF. The CDR3 bases are TGTGCCAGCAGCTCCCCCGGACTAGCGGGGACCGGGGAGCTGTTTTTT.

This chain connects TRBV2 to TRBJ2-3; D is perhaps TRBD2 (5 bases). The germline V gene has CDR1 SNHLY and CDR2 FYNNEI. The length of the CDR3 is 16 residues. Trimming took 4 bases from V and 2 from J, leaving 16 bases between them. The CDR3: CASSVDLALPTDTQYF. DNA of the CDR3: TGTGCCAGCAGTGTGGACTTAGCTCTACCCACAGATACGCAGTATTTT.

The chain carries TRBV7-2 and TRBJ1-3; D possibly corresponds to TRBD1 (5 bases). Trimming shortened V by 1 base and J by 0 bases, and 13 bases separated the two germline ends. Per the germline V gene, CDR1 is SGHTA and CDR2 is FQGNSA. The CDR3 sequence is 17 residues long. The CDR3, as DNA: TGTGCCAGCAGCTTAGGGGCGGGGCCTACCTCTGGAAACACCATATATTTT. Its protein is CASSLGAGPTSGNTIYF.

The chain carries TRBV9 and TRBJ2-1; the match to TRBD2 covers 9 bases. V lost 0 bases and J lost 4; bases outside the gene matches: 5. CDR3 length equals 16 residues. Germline CDR1 SGDLS, CDR2 YYNGEE. CDR3: CASSVGSGGMYNEQFF. The CDR3 bases are TGTGCCAGCAGCGTAGGGAGCGGGGGGATGTACAATGAGCAGTTCTTC.

This clone was observed once. V usage is TRBV10-3 and J usage is TRBJ1-1; 7 bases agree with TRBD1. The CDR3 loop spans 15 amino acids. Per germline, CDR1 ENHRY and CDR2 SYGVKD. The ends lost 3 bases at V and 2 bases at J; junction bases unmatched: 6. The CDR3 is CAISDNRQGNTEAFF. The CDR3 bases are TGTGCCATCAGTGACAACAGACAGGGAAACACTGAAGCTTTCTTT.

V gene TRBV18 combines with J gene TRBJ1-2; D is ambiguous. Trimming cost V 3 bases and J 5 bases, with 7 bases left between them. CDR1 KGHSH and CDR2 LQKENI come from the germline V gene. This CDR3 is 12 amino acids long. The chain's CDR3 is CASSPGLYGYTF. Written as DNA, the CDR3 is TGTGCCAGCTCACCGGGCCTGTATGGCTACACCTTC. The whole variable domain, remainder taken from reference TRBV18 and TRBJ1-2, is NAGVMQNPRHLVRRRGQEARLRCSPMKGHSHVYWYRQLPEEGLKFMVYLQKENIIDESGMPKERFSAEFPKEGPSILRIQQVVRGDSAAYFCASSPGLYGYTFGSGTRLTVV.

The table lists this clone with a few counts. The V and J genes are TRBV25-1 and TRBJ2-3; a possible D gene is TRBD2 (6 bases). V was trimmed by 3 bases and J by 7 bases, leaving 17 bases between them. Germline V gene lookup returns CDR1 MGHDK and CDR2 SYGVNS. The CDR3 is 15 amino acids. The CDR3 sequence is CASSDSGELKNTQYF. In nucleotides, the CDR3 is TGTGCCAGCAGTGACTCGGGGGAGCTTAAAAATACGCAGTATTTT. Full variable domain (rest looked up from reference TRBV25-1 and TRBJ2-3): EADIYQTPRYLVIGTGKKITLECSQTMGHDKMYWYQQDPGMELHLIHYSYGVNSTEKGDLSSESTVSRIRTEHFPLTLESARPSHTSQYLCASSDSGELKNTQYFGPGTRLTVL.